What follows are 5 T cell receptor beta chains derived from one specimen sequenced in a study of shared clonotypes between healthy human individuals. Profiling relied on immunoSEQ multiplex PCR, and the TCRdb table lists in-frame clones only, not all of them. The data contain about 2 million clones, 85% to 95% of them seen just once; the ten biggest clones take up approximately 0.13%. The sequencing sample was made of naive CD4+ T cells sorted from blood. Subset denoted: CD45RA+ positively selected. These TCRs come from a man between 18 and 29 years old in good health.

The chain joins TRBV19 to TRBJ1-1; D perhaps matches TRBD1 (5 bases). The V gene lost 2 bases and the J gene lost 0 bases, with 10 bases spanning the gap. CDR1 and CDR2 (germline): LNHDA, SQIVND (reference sequence). CDR3 size: 15 residues. The CDR3 protein is CASSIKGKLNTEAFF. CDR3 nucleotides: TGTGCCAGTAGTATAAAGGGGAAATTGAACACTGAAGCTTTCTTT. Based on the CDR3 plus reference TRBV19 and TRBJ1-1, the full variable domain is DGGITQSPKYLFRKEGQNVTLSCEQNLNHDAMYWYRQDPGQGLRLIYYSQIVNDFQKGDIAEGYSVSREKKESFPLTVTSAQKNPTAFYLCASSIKGKLNTEAFFGQGTRLTVV.

J is TRBJ1-6 and V is TRBV27; 9 bases align to TRBD1. CDR1 is MNHEY, CDR2 SMNVEV, per germline (reference sequence). V lost 4 bases, J lost 8 bases, and 6 bases stayed unmatched. This CDR3 contains 15 residues. CDR3 amino acids: CASSWGGQGDSPLHF. As DNA, the CDR3 is TGTGCCAGCAGTTGGGGGGGACAGGGAGATTCACCCCTCCACTTT.

This rearrangement joins TRBV7-2 to TRBJ2-7; a weak D match, TRBD2 (5 bases). The germline CDR1 and CDR2 sequences are SGHTA and FQGNSA. Between the trimmed V and J ends, which lost 1 base and 7 bases, there was a span of 14 bases. This CDR3 region has 14 residues. CDR3 protein: CASSLDRGVGEQYF. The CDR3 DNA is TGTGCCAGCAGCTTAGATCGGGGAGTCGGGGAGCAGTACTTC.

The V call is TRBV6-6, the J call TRBJ2-1; TRBD2 agrees at 10 bases. J was trimmed by 7 bases and V by 5 bases; bases with no gene match: 11. The CDR3 has 16 residues. Germline V gives CDR1 MNHNY, CDR2 SVGAGI (reference sequence). The CDR3 region is CASSTKREGLGNEQFF. DNA of the CDR3: TGTGCCAGCAGTACCAAGCGGGAGGGCCTCGGGAATGAGCAGTTCTTC.

This clone was seen a single time. CDR3 residues: CASSGGWTGGRYEQYF. In DNA, the CDR3 is TGTGCCAGCAGTGGGGGCTGGACAGGGGGCCGGTACGAGCAGTACTTC. The chain carries TRBV2 and TRBJ2-7; 11 bases match TRBD1. With 4 bases clipped from V and 4 bases from J, the junction kept 9 bases outside the gene matches. The CDR3 totals 16 residues. Germline V gene lookup returns CDR1 SNHLY and CDR2 FYNNEI.